This T cell receptor beta chain was found in a study of T cell responses to AZD1222 COVID-19 vaccine (dated by TCRdb to the early 2020s). A note on the overall study: Because spike-specific TCR depth and breadth did not differ between the two schedules, AZD1222 recipients who got a second dose at roughly 4 weeks were pooled with those who got a second dose at roughly 12 weeks. Trial participants were enrolled by age into 18-55, 56-69 and 70-plus year subgroups, with around 150, 28 and 57 TCR-sequenced participants respectively. A total of 240 or so trial participants underwent TCR sequencing, of whom 200 to 220 had received two doses of AZD1222 and approximately 25 had received two doses of the MenACWY control vaccine. Here is what the overall study found, with its caveats: Spike-specific TCR breadth and depth rose significantly after two AZD1222 doses compared with day 0 and with MenACWY recipients. Participants were mostly white British and included more females than males, and it was suggested by the authors that clonal diversity may have been underestimated. Because no day 14 peak-response samples were available, the repertoires could be characterized only after the peak T cell response. CD4 TCRs associated with the vaccine covered the entire spike protein, and the dominant responses were in regions 160-218 and 743-854. Nearly half of unique spike-specific TCRs reportedly recognized epitopes outside regions mutated in the B.1.351 and B.1.1.7 variants. Only six AZD1222 recipients were SARS-CoV-2 seropositive at baseline, limiting conclusions about previously exposed vaccinees. In the small 56-69-year group, the increase in depth fell short of significance, most likely because of low power.

On this clone itself: Its recognized antigen is unknown. No base quality information exists; no much larger clone differs at one position.

The CDR3 regions of human TCRbeta chains were analyzed by immunosequencing. In the source study's methods: Repertoire TCRs were checked for matches against a reference library of SARS-CoV-2-specific TCRs that had been generated using the MIRA antigen-specificity platform. Breadth was defined as the fraction of unique TCRs that were SARS-CoV-2-associated, and depth was defined as the fraction of total T cells that were SARS-CoV-2-associated. Using the MIRA data, each spike-specific TCR was mapped to the spike region that the TCR reacts to and placed in a CD4 or CD8 class. Log10-transformed breadth and depth values were compared by one-way ANOVA with Sidak's multiple comparisons tests. TCRdb obtained this table from immuneACCESS and retained in-frame rearrangements with V and J assigned. These tables miss some clones; where compared with another copy, unresolved V genes account for less than half of the shortfall, and the remainder is unexplained. V, J and clone size are taken as reported in that table, and D and trimming were inferred from the DNA itself. The sample data list about 140,000 clones, and approximately 86% of these were observed just once. Around 3% of the sample is held by the ten biggest clonotypes.

The CDR3 measures 17 amino acids from cysteine to phenylalanine. Left in the record is the CDR3 DNA by itself, 51 bases read in frame from the first base. The germline V gene supplies CDR1 KGHSH and CDR2 LQKENI. The junction carries 14 bases between V and J, which are trimmed by 2 bases and 1 base respectively. The time point label, read with the paper, signifies: baseline before first vaccination. Vaccinee samples were obtained from the UK trials COV001 and COV002, which included a single-blind randomized controlled phase 2/3 trial of AZD1222 (ChAdOx1 nCoV-19) in healthy adults. Trial participant PBMC samples were collected at day 0 and day 28 after the second dose for TCRbeta chain sequencing.

Here the sequenced sample was peripheral blood, taken on day 0 of AZD1222 vaccination. The receptor chain draws on TRBV18 and TRBJ2-2; there is no confident call for the D gene. This sequence was found in an adult in good health. CDR3 loop: CASSPDQVQLNTGELFF. The nucleotide sequence reads as follows: TGTGCCAGCTCACCAGATCAGGTTCAGCTGAACACCGGGGAGCTGTTTTTT.